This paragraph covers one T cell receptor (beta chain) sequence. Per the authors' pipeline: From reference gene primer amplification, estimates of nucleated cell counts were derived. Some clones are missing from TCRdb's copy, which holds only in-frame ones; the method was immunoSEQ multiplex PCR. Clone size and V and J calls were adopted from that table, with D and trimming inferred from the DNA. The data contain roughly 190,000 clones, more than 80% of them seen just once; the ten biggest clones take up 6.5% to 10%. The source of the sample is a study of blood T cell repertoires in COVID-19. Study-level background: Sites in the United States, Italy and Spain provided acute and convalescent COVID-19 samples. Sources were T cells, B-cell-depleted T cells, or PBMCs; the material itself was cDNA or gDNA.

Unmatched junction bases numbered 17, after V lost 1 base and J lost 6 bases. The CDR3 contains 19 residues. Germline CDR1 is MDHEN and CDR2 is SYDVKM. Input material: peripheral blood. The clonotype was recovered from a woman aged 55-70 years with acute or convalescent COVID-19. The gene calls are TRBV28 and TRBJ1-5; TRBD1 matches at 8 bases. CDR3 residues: CASSLLVGQGHGGSQPQHF. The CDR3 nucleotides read TGTGCCAGCAGTTTATTGGTCGGACAGGGCCACGGGGGGTCTCAGCCCCAGCATTTT.